Each of the 21 T cell receptor beta chains below was sequenced from the same sample in a study of blood T cell repertoires in COVID-19. Measured with immunoSEQ multiplex PCR; TCRdb has only the in-frame clones, and not every one. The sample yields about 400,000 clones, 75% to 90% seen once. Sequenced: peripheral blood. All receptors derive from a woman aged 55-70 years with COVID-19, enrolled during active disease.

This chain's CDR3 is CASSAGGGNYGYTF. The CDR3 coding sequence is TGTGCCAGCAGCGCCGGCGGGGGGAACTATGGCTACACCTTC. The chain employs TRBV9 and TRBJ1-2; a possible D gene is TRBD1 (5 bases). This CDR3 region has 14 residues. Germline loops: CDR1 SGDLS, CDR2 YYNGEE. V was trimmed by 3 bases and J by 2 bases, leaving 11 bases between them.

The chain carries TRBV3-1 (or the pseudogene TRBV3-2) and TRBJ2-7; D not certain. Germline lookup yields CDR1 LGHDT and CDR2 YNNKEL (reference sequence). This CDR3 region has 12 residues. Trimming took 4 bases from V and 6 from J, leaving 10 bases between them. The CDR3 region is CASSLTASEQYF. The CDR3 bases are TGTGCCAGCAGCCTCACCGCGTCCGAGCAGTACTTC.

Of note for this clone: An end of the junction does not agree with germline; a read error may underlie this. The genes are TRBV9 and TRBJ2-2; possibly TRBD2 for D (6 bases). This CDR3 region has 11 residues. The V gene's germline CDR1 is SGDLS and CDR2 YYNGEE. CDR3 residues: CASSVDGEVFF. Written as DNA, the CDR3 is TGTGCCAGCAGCGTAGATGGGGAGGTGTTTTTT.

This clone was seen only a few times. V gene TRBV20-1 combines with J gene TRBJ2-7, with D hard to call. Germline CDR1 reads DFQATT; CDR2 reads SNEGSKA (reference sequence). The ends were cut back, 7 bases at V and 2 bases at J, with 9 bases in the middle. The CDR3 covers 11 residues. The CDR3 protein is CSVHNTYEQYF. CDR3 sequence (DNA): TGCAGTGTGCACAATACCTACGAGCAGTACTTC.

The count of this clone is one. This chain links TRBV7-4 with TRBJ2-1; 12 positions match TRBD2. The junction had 12 bases not matched to a gene; V was cut back by 6 bases and J by 0 bases. CDR3 length equals 19 residues. Germline loops: CDR1 SGHVT, CDR2 SQSDAQ. The CDR3 loop reads CASRSPGLAGLSSYNEQFF. The CDR3 DNA is TGTGCCAGCAGATCTCCGGGACTAGCGGGTCTCTCCTCCTACAATGAGCAGTTCTTC.

In this sample, this clone turned up a few times. The chain employs TRBV21-1 and TRBJ1-2; TRBD1 is the table's D call and was not checked against the DNA. TRBV21-1 is marked as a pseudogene. The CDR3 contains 12 residues. The DNA for the CDR3 is TGTGCCAGCACCAAAACAGGCCATGGCTACACCTTC. This codes for CASTKTGHGYTF.

CDR3 DNA: TGTGCCAGTAGTGTGACTATAAGTACAGATACGCAGTATTTT. Translating gives CASSVTISTDTQYF. The rearrangement uses TRBV19 and TRBJ2-3, with a possible D match to TRBD2 (5 bases). V was clipped by 5 bases and J by 3 bases, with 12 bases between them. The germline V gene has CDR1 LNHDA and CDR2 SQIVND (reference sequence). The CDR3 loop spans 14 amino acids.

The chain couples TRBV2 to TRBJ1-2; D might be TRBD1 (6 bases). The V gene's germline CDR1 is SNHLY and CDR2 FYNNEI. CDR3 size: 14 residues. V dropped 0 bases and J dropped 5 bases, with 10 bases sitting between them. CDR3 amino acids: CASSEAKGTYGYTF. The DNA of the CDR3 is TGTGCCAGCAGTGAAGCTAAGGGGACATATGGCTACACCTTC.

CDR3 region: CASSLAGQGGLRGYTF. CDR3 in DNA: TGTGCCAGCAGCTTGGCGGGACAGGGGGGCCTGAGAGGCTACACCTTC. The chain couples TRBV5-4 to TRBJ1-2; 11 positions agree with TRBD1. Germline lookup yields CDR1 SGHNT and CDR2 YYREEE (reference sequence). V was clipped by 0 bases and J by 8 bases; unmatched bases: 9. The CDR3 is 16 residues long.

The chain couples TRBV4-1 to TRBJ2-3; 12 bases line up with TRBD2. In germline, CDR1 is MGHRA, CDR2 YSYEKL. The CDR3 has 16 residues. V lost 1 base and J lost 5; bases outside the gene matches: 4. CDR3 amino acids: CASSQGLAGAGDTQYF. CDR3 sequence (DNA): TGCGCCAGCAGCCAAGGACTAGCGGGGGCAGGAGATACGCAGTATTTT.

This clone showed up just once. The V gene is TRBV5-1, the J gene TRBJ1-2; D is possibly TRBD1 (6 bases). The V gene's germline CDR1 is SGHRS and CDR2 YFSETQ. The V end was cut by 3 bases, the J end by 7 bases, with 10 bases between. This CDR3 comprises 12 residues. CDR3 protein: CASSSGATGYTF. DNA for the CDR3: TGCGCCAGCAGCTCAGGGGCTACTGGCTACACCTTC.

The count of this clone is one. The chain is built from TRBV4-1 and TRBJ1-4, with TRBD1 matching 7 bases. Trimming at V came to 0 bases and at J to 3 bases, leaving 4 bases not matched to a gene. This CDR3 has 16 amino acids. CDR1 is MGHRA, CDR2 YSYEKL, per germline. CDR3 DNA: TGCGCCAGCAGCCAAGATCCCGGACAGGCTAATGAAAAACTGTTTTTT. Encoded protein: CASSQDPGQANEKLFF.

The rearrangement links TRBV18 to TRBJ1-2, with 9 bases fitting TRBD1. Germline-derived CDR1 and CDR2 are KGHSH and LQKENI. The CDR3 covers 15 residues. The V and J ends lost 2 bases and 6 bases, in that order; junction bases with no gene match: 7. CDR3 region: CASSPGTGSKDGYTF. The CDR3 bases are TGTGCCAGCTCACCAGGGACAGGGAGTAAAGATGGCTACACCTTC.

The chain joins TRBV2 to TRBJ1-1; D gene ambiguous. This CDR3 is 13 amino acids long. Between the trimmed V and J ends, which lost 6 bases and 0 bases, there was a span of 8 bases. Germline CDR1 is SNHLY and CDR2 is FYNNEI. DNA of the CDR3: TGTGCCAGCAGGGGAGGGTTGAACACTGAAGCTTTCTTT. Its translation is CASRGGLNTEAFF.

V and J are TRBV3-1 (or the pseudogene TRBV3-2) and TRBJ2-7; unclear D gene. Looked up from germline, CDR1 is LGHDT and CDR2 is YNNKEL (reference sequence). Deletions cut 5 bases from V and 3 bases from J, with 5 bases between. This CDR3 has 11 residues. The CDR3 DNA follows: TGTGCCAGCAGCTACATCTACGAGCAGTACTTC. Amino acid sequence: CASSYIYEQYF.

Only a few counts were recorded for this clone. The chain employs TRBV4-2 and TRBJ2-3; 10 bases agree with TRBD1. The J segment lost 5 bases and the V segment lost 1 base, leaving 9 bases of the junction unmatched. The CDR3 is 17 residues long. The germline V gene encodes CDR1 LGHNA and CDR2 YNFKEQ. The CDR3 protein is CASSQVRDRGRVDTQYF. CDR3 DNA: TGTGCCAGCAGCCAAGTCCGGGACAGGGGTCGGGTAGATACGCAGTATTTT.

CDR3 sequence: CAISAQGAQETQYF. CDR3 in DNA: TGTGCCATCAGTGCGCAGGGGGCGCAGGAGACCCAGTACTTC. The chain joins TRBV10-3 to TRBJ2-5, with TRBD1 identical over 8 bases. The length of the CDR3 is 14 residues. Germline lookup yields CDR1 ENHRY and CDR2 SYGVKD. V dropped 4 bases and J dropped 5; count of bases not matched to a gene: 6.

V gene TRBV6-6 combines with J gene TRBJ1-1; unclear D gene. The CDR3 runs 14 residues. V lost 8 bases and J 1 base, leaving 14 bases between the germline ends. From germline, CDR1 is MNHNY and CDR2 SVGAGI (reference sequence). The CDR3 sequence: CASPPGLPNTEAFF. In nucleotides, the CDR3 is TGTGCCAGCCCCCCAGGCCTACCGAACACTGAAGCTTTCTTT.

The J gene is TRBJ2-1, the V gene TRBV6-5; a weak D match, TRBD2 (6 bases). This CDR3 has 15 residues. The V gene lost 2 bases and the J gene lost 2 bases, with 10 bases spanning the gap. Per germline, CDR1 MNHEY and CDR2 SVGAGI. The CDR3 loop reads CASSYKGLTYNEQFF. The CDR3 DNA reads TGTGCCAGCAGTTACAAGGGACTGACCTACAATGAGCAGTTCTTC.

The chain has TRBV24-1 and TRBJ2-3, with 7 bases identical to TRBD1. Germline V gene lookup returns CDR1 KGHDR and CDR2 SFDVKD. After removal of 5 bases from V and 1 base from J, the junction contained 11 bases not matched to a gene. The CDR3 has 17 amino acids. CDR3 in DNA: TGTGCCACCAGTGGTAGGGAGAGGGACAGAGGCACAGATACGCAGTATTTT. It translates to CATSGRERDRGTDTQYF.

The DNA of the CDR3 is TGTGCCAGCAGCGGGAGACAGTACAATGAGCAGTTCTTC. Protein product: CASSGRQYNEQFF. The rearrangement uses TRBV2 and TRBJ2-1; D possibly corresponds to TRBD2 (6 bases). V lost 6 bases and J 4 bases, leaving 10 bases between the germline ends. CDR1 is SNHLY, CDR2 FYNNEI, per germline. This CDR3 spans 13 amino acids.